The sequence of this T cell receptor beta chain was determined in a study of CD8 T cells in Susac syndrome. Study-wide context: Among the sequenced Susac syndrome patients, more than five had active disease while eight or nine were in remission.

RNA amounts of roughly 0.45 to 1 ug underwent reverse transcription with random hexamers. By means of immunoSEQ multiplex PCR, TCR beta CDR3 spanning 54 Vbeta and 13 Jbeta underwent amplification. Each CDR3 protein is one row after TCRdb ran MiXCR on the immunoSEQ multiplex PCR reads. The table has 95,000 to 150,000 distinct CDR3 sequences, just under 95% seen once; the top ten hold about 0.3%. Sequencing of TCR beta drew on CD8+ and CD4+ T cells from blood. Recently defined diagnostic criteria classed the Susac syndrome patients as definite or probable. CDR1 is SGHDT and CDR2 is YYEEEE in the germline V gene. Unmatched junction bases numbered 5, after V lost 3 bases and J lost 3 bases. The CDR3 totals 14 residues.

The clonotype comes from a human donor with Susac syndrome. The J gene is TRBJ2-7, the V gene TRBV5-6; TRBD1 matches at 8 bases. Sequenced input: CD8+ T cells from PBMCs. The CDR3 nucleotides are TGTGCCAGCAGCTCGGGACAGGCAATCTACGAGCAGTACTTC. It codes for CASSSGQAIYEQYF.